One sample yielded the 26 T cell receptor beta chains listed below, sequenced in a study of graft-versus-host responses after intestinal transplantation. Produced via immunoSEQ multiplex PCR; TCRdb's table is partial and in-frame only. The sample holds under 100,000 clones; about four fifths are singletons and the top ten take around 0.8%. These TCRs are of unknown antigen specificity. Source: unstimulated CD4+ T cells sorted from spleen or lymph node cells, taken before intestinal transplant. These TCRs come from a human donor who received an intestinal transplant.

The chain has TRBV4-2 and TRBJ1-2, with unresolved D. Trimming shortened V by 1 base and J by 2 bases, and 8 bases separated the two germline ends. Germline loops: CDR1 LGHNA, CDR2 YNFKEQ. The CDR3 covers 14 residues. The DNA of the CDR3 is TGTGCCAGCAGCCAAGTGGGCAGCAACTATGGCTACACCTTC. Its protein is CASSQVGSNYGYTF.

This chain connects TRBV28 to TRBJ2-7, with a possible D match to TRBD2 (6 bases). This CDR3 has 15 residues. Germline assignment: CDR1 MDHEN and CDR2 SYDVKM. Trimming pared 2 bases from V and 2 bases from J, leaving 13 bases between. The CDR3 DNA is TGTGCCAGCAGTTTAGGAGGGTCCAGACCCTACGAGCAGTACTTC. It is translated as CASSLGGSRPYEQYF.

The CDR3 loop reads CASSPPGGGSRGYTF. The CDR3 DNA reads as TGTGCCAGCTCACCACCCGGCGGGGGGAGTCGTGGCTACACCTTC. The chain combines TRBV18 with TRBJ1-2, with TRBD1 as a possible D gene (5 bases). This CDR3 has 15 amino acids. Germline CDR1 reads KGHSH; CDR2 reads LQKENI. V dropped 0 bases and J dropped 7 bases, with 15 bases sitting between them.

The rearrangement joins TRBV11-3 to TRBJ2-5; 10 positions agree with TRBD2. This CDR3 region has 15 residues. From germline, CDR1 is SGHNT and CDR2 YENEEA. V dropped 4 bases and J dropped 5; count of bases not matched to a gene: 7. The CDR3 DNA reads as TGTGCCAGCAGCTCAGGAGCGGGGGGGCTGGAGACCCAGTACTTC. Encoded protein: CASSSGAGGLETQYF. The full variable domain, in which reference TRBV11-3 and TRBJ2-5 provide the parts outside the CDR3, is EAGVVQSPRYKIIEKKQPVAFWCNPISGHNTLYWYLQNLGQGPELLIRYENEEAVDDSQLPKDRFSAERLKGVDSTLKIQPAELGDSAVYLCASSSGAGGLETQYFGPGTRLLVL.

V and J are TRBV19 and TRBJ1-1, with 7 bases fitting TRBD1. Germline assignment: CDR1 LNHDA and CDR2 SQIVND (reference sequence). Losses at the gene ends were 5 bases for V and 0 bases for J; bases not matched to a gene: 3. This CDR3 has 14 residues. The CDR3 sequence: CASSFRGMNTEAFF. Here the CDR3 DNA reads TGTGCCAGTAGTTTCAGGGGGATGAACACTGAAGCTTTCTTT.

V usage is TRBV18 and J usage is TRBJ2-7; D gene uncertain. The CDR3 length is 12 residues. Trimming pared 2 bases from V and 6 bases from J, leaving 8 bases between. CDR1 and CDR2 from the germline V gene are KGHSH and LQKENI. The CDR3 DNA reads TGTGCCAGCTCACCATTATCCCGCGAGCAGTACTTC. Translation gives CASSPLSREQYF.

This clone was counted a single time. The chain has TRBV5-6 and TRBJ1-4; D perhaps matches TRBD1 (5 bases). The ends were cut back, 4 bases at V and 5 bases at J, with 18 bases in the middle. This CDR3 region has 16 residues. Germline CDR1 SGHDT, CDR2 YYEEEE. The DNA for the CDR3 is TGTGCCAGCAGCCGGCGACGGGACTACACAAATGAAAAACTGTTTTTT. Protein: CASSRRRDYTNEKLFF.

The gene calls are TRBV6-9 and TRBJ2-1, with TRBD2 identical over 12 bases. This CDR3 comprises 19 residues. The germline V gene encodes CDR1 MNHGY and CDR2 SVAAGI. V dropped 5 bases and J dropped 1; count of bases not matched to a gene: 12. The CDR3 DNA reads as TGTGCCAGCAGTCGGACTAGCGGGGAGTTGGCTCGTTCCTACAATGAGCAGTTCTTC. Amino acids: CASSRTSGELARSYNEQFF.

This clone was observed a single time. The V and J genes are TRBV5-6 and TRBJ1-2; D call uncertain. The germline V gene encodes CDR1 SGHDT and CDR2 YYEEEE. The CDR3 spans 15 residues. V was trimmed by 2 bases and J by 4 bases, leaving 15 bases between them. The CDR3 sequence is CASSFTRLTPYGYTF. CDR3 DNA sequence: TGTGCCAGCAGCTTCACCCGACTTACTCCCTATGGCTACACCTTC. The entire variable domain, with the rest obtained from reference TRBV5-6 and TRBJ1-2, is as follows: DAGVTQSPTHLIKTRGQQVTLRCSPKSGHDTVSWYQQALGQGPQFIFQYYEEEERQRGNFPDRFSGHQFPNYSSELNVNALLLGDSALYLCASSFTRLTPYGYTFGSGTRLTVV.

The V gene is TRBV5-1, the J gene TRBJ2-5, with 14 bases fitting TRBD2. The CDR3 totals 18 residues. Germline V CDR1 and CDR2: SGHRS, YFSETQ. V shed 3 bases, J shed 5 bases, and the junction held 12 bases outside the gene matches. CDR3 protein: CASSSIPGLAGVGETQYF. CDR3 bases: TGCGCCAGCAGCTCGATACCGGGACTAGCGGGAGTTGGGGAGACCCAGTACTTC.

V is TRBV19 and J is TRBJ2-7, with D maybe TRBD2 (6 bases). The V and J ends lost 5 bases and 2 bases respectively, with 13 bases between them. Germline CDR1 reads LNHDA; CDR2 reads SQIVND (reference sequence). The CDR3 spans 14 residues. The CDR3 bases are TGTGCCAGTAGTGATATAGCGGAGCCCTACGAGCAGTACTTC. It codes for CASSDIAEPYEQYF.

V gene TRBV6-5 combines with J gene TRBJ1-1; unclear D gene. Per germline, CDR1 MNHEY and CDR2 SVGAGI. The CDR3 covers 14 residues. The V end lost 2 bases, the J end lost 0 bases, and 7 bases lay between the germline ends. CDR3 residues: CASSYAALNTEAFF. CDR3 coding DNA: TGTGCCAGCAGTTACGCGGCTTTGAACACTGAAGCTTTCTTT.

The DNA for the CDR3 is TGTGCCAGCAGTGAAGCGCGATCTGGGGCCAACGTCCTGACTTTC. This translates into CASSEARSGANVLTF. J is TRBJ2-6 and V is TRBV2; D gene unclear. CDR3 length: 15 residues. V lost 0 bases to trimming and J lost 1 base, with 4 bases between them. Germline lookup yields CDR1 SNHLY and CDR2 FYNNEI.

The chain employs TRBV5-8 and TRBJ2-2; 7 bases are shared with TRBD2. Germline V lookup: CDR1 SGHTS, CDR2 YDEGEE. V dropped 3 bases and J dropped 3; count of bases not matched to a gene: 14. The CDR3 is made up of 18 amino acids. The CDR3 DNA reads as TGTGCCAGCAGCTCAAGGCCGGGGTACGCGGGGGACACCGGGGAGCTGTTTTTT. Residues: CASSSRPGYAGDTGELFF.

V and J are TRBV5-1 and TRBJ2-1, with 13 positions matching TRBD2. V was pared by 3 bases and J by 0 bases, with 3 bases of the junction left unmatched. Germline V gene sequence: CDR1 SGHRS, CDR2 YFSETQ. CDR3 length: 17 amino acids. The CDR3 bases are TGCGCCAGCAGCTGGGGACTAGCGGGGAGCTCCTACAATGAGCAGTTCTTC. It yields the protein CASSWGLAGSSYNEQFF.

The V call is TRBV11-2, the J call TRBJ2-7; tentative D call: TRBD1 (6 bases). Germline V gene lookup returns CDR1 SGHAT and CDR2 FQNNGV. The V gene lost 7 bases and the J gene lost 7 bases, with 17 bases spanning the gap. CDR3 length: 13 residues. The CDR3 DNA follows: TGTGCCAGCAACGTCCGACAGGCTGGGGAGCAGTACTTC. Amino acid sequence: CASNVRQAGEQYF.

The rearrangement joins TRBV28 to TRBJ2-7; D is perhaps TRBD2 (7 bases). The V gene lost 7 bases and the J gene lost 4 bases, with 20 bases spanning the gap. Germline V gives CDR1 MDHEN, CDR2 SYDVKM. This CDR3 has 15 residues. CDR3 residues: CASTPPGRGGYEQYF. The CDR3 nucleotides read TGTGCCAGCACTCCACCCGGCAGGGGAGGGTACGAGCAGTACTTC.

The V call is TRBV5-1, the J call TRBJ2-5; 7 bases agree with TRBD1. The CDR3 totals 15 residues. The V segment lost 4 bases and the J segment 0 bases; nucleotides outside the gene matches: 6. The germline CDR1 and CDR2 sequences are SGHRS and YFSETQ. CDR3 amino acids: CASSPGQSHQETQYF. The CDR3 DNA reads TGCGCCAGCAGCCCGGGACAGTCTCACCAAGAGACCCAGTACTTC.

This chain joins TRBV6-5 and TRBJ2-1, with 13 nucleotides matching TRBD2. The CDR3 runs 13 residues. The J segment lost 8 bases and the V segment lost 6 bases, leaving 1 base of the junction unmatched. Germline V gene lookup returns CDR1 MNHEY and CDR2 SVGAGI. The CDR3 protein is CASRLAGGDEQFF. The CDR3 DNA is TGTGCCAGCAGACTAGCGGGAGGGGATGAGCAGTTCTTC.

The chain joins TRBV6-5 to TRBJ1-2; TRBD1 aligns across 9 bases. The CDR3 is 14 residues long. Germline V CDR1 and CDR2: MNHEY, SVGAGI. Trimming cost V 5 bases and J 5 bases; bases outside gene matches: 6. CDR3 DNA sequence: TGTGCCAGCAGTCGGGACAGGGAGCGTTATGGCTACACCTTC. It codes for CASSRDRERYGYTF.

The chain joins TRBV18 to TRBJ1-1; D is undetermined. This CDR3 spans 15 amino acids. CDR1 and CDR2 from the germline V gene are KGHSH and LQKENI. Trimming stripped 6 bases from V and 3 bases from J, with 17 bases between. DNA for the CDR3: TGTGCCAGCTCCCTTTCGACGGGGAGGGACACTGAAGCTTTCTTT. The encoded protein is CASSLSTGRDTEAFF. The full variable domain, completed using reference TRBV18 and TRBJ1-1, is NAGVMQNPRHLVRRRGQEARLRCSPMKGHSHVYWYRQLPEEGLKFMVYLQKENIIDESGMPKERFSAEFPKEGPSILRIQQVVRGDSAAYFCASSLSTGRDTEAFFGQGTRLTVV.

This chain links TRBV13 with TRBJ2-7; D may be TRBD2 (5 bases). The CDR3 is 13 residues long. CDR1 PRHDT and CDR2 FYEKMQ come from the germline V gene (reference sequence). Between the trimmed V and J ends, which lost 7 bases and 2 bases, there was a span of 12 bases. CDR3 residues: CASTRPRAYEQYF. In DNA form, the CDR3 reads TGTGCCAGCACCCGACCGAGGGCCTACGAGCAGTACTTC.

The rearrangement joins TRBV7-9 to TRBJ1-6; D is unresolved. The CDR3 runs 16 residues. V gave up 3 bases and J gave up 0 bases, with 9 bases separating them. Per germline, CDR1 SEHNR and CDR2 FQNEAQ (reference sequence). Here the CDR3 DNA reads TGTGCCAGCAGCTTTCGGGAGGGCTCCTATAATTCACCCCTCCACTTT. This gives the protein CASSFREGSYNSPLHF.

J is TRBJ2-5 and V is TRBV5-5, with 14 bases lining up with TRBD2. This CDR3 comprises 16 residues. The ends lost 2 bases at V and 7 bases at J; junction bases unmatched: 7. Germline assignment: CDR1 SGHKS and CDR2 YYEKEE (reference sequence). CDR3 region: CASSFGLAGGQGTQYF. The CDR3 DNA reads TGTGCCAGCAGCTTCGGACTAGCGGGAGGCCAGGGGACCCAGTACTTC.

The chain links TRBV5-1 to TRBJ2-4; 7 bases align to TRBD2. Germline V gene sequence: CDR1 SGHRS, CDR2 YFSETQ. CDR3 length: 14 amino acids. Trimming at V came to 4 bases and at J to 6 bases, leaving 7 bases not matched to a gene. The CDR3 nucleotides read TGCGCCAGCAGCCCGGGGGGTCCCCTAAACATTCAGTACTTC. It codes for CASSPGGPLNIQYF. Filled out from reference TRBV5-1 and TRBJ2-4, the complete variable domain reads KAGVTQTPRYLIKTRGQQVTLSCSPISGHRSVSWYQQTPGQGLQFLFEYFSETQRNKGNFPGRFSGRQFSNSRSEMNVSTLELGDSALYLCASSPGGPLNIQYFGAGTRLSVL.

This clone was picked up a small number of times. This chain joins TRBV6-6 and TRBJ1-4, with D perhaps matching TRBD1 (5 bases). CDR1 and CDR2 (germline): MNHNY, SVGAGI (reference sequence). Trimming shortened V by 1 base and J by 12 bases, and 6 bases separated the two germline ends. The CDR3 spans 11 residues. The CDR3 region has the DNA TGTGCCAGCAGTTACTTGACAGAACTGTTTTTT. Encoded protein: CASSYLTELFF.